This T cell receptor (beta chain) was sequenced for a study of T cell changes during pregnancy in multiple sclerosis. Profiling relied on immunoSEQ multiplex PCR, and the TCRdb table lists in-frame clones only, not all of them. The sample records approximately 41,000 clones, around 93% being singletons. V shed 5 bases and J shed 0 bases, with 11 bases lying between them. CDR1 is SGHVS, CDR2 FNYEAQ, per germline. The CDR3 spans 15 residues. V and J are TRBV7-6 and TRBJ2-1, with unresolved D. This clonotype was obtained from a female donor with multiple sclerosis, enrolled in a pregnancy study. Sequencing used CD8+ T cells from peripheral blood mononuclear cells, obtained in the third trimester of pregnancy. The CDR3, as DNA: TGTGCCAGCAGCCCTGAGAGGAGCTCCTACAATGAGCAGTTCTTC. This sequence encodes CASSPERSSYNEQFF.